This TCR beta chain was profiled in a study of T cells in Graves' hyperthyroidism and ophthalmopathy. This clonotype was seen at least ten times. Amplification targeted TCR beta CDR3 regions from RNA transcripts. First-round RT-PCR of the TCR CDR3 relied on the HTBI primer set. MiXCR was run by TCRdb on the multiplex PCR reads, yielding one entry per CDR3 protein. The sample carries roughly 580,000 distinct CDR3 sequences, about 15% recorded once. Per the germline V gene, CDR1 is DFQATT and CDR2 is SNEGSKA (reference sequence). The CDR3 consists of 13 residues. Trimming at V came to 6 bases and at J to 3 bases, leaving 5 bases not matched to a gene.

The rearrangement joins TRBV20-1 to TRBJ1-5; 7 bases are shared with TRBD1. This TCR was recovered from a woman aged 30 to 39 with Graves' hyperthyroidism that later progressed to Graves' ophthalmopathy. What was sequenced was blood. This CDR3 is CSAPGQINQPQHF. The CDR3 bases are TGCAGTGCCCCGGGACAGATCAATCAGCCCCAGCATTTT.